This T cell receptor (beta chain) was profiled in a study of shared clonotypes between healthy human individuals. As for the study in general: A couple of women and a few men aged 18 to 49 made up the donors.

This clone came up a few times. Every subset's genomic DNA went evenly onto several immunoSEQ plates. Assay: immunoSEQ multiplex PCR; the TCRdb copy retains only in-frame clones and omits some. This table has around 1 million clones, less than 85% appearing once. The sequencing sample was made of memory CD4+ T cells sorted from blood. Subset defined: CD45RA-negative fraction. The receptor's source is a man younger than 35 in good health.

Here the CDR3 reads CASSLSAGGTGELFF. In nucleotides, the CDR3 is TGTGCCAGCAGCTTATCGGCGGGAGGGACCGGGGAGCTGTTTTTT. The chain carries TRBV7-2 and TRBJ2-2; 9 bases match TRBD2. The CDR3 loop spans 15 amino acids. J was trimmed by 5 bases and V by 2 bases; bases with no gene match: 3. Germline V lookup: CDR1 SGHTA, CDR2 FQGNSA.